The source of this TCR beta chain is a study of T cells in Graves' hyperthyroidism and ophthalmopathy. Study-level points and caveats: Blood samples included most of the expanded thyroid clonotypes exceeding 0.001.

Amplification targeted TCR beta CDR3 regions from RNA transcripts. First-round RT-PCR targeting the TCR CDR3 was performed with the HTBI primer set. TCRdb re-called the multiplex PCR reads through MiXCR, storing one row per CDR3 protein. This sample has roughly 710,000 distinct CDR3 sequences; approximately 36% occur once, and the top ten carry less than 35%. As to this clonotype: The antigen remains undetermined.

The study enrolled patients aged 18 to 65 with newly diagnosed hyperthyroidism of under 2 months' duration. Fresh peripheral blood, approximately 9.6 ml, yielded the PBMCs. The CDR3 covers 18 residues. The V gene lost 9 bases and the J gene lost 7 bases, with 31 bases spanning the gap. Germline loops: CDR1 MNHNS, CDR2 SASEGT. The rearrangement uses TRBV6-1 and TRBJ1-5, with D tentatively TRBD1 (5 bases). The source material was blood. The receptor was isolated from a woman between 40 and 55 years old with Graves' hyperthyroidism. The CDR3 DNA follows: TGTGCCAGTCACCTTTTCCCGGGGCAGGGCGAATCGGGGCAGCCCCAGCATTTT. It specifies CASHLFPGQGESGQPQHF.